What follows is one T cell receptor (beta chain) and its context. This clone was seen more than once but under ten times. The antigen it recognizes is unknown. Base qualities are not provided; no much larger clone lies one nucleotide away. Each donor gave one peripheral blood draw, approximately 110 mL on average, collected into heparinised tubes. Naive, central memory, regulatory and stem cell-like memory CD4+ T cells were sorted on a BD FACSAria II using a panel including CD45RO, CCR7, CD25, CD127, CD95 and CD27. A purity above 95% was achieved for all sorted populations. PBMCs were separated immediately by Lymphoprep density gradient centrifugation and were stained directly, without being cultured. Samples were stained and sorted in pairs, with one healthy donor and one patient per experiment, so that batch effects were minimized. This sample is part of a study of beta chain features in type 1 diabetes listed by TCRdb under 2018. The study in broad terms: Mean age, gender distribution, total cell number and subset yield did not differ between patients and healthy donors. Regulatory and stem cell-like memory subsets were obtained from only 8 patients and about 8 healthy donors, while naive and central memory subsets were obtained from all 28 donors. A total of 100 million to 110 million sorted cells were examined across all samples, and a strong correlation was observed between cell number per subset and RNA yield. The study compared the TCRB repertoires of sorted circulating CD4+ T cell subsets in recently diagnosed type 1 diabetes patients with those in matched healthy donors.

The entire amount of isolated RNA was reverse transcribed using the High Capacity cDNA Reverse Transcription Kit, so the sequenced TCRB transcripts were expressed ones. Deep immunoSEQ sequencing was performed on naive, central memory and regulatory T cell samples, with an average of roughly 4 million total reads per sample. Sorted cells were lysed in RLT buffer and RNA was extracted with DNase-treated RNeasy Micro or Mini kits, depending on cell number. Each cell subset was processed separately to prevent cross-contamination, with patient and healthy donor samples processed together. The immunoSEQ multiplex PCR was used to amplify TCRB sequences from cDNA, generating 87-bp fragments that spanned the CDR3 region. Sequencing of the amplicons was done on the Illumina HiSeq platform. The original pipeline was this. PCR bias was corrected computationally using synthetic template baselines, and reads within Hamming distance 2 were collapsed, with unmergeable singletons discarded. Reads were aligned against IMGT to assign V, D and J genes, CDR3 length and insertions or deletions at six rearrangement sites. Within each subset, clonotype counts were normalized to the number of sorted cells before true diversity and Gini coefficients were calculated with the tcR R package. The overlap coefficient, calculated on TCRB nucleotide sequences, was used to quantify repertoire sharing. Out-of-frame TCRB sequences from naive cells were analyzed as a proxy for the pre-selection repertoire. Held by TCRdb, this immuneACCESS table contains in-frame sequences only and omits some clones. Under half of the omission traces to an unresolved V gene where checked; the cause of the rest is unknown. That table supplies the V and J calls and clone size; D and trimming were determined from the DNA. The sample profile shows 350,000 to 450,000 clones; around 13% of them were found once. The ten largest clones add up to 0.035% to 0.045% of the sample.

There are 12 amino acids in the CDR3, from cysteine to phenylalanine inclusive. The sequence is cut down to CDR3 DNA, 36 bases in frame from base 1. The germline V gene gives CDR1 as SNHLY and CDR2 as FYNNEI. The trim is 5 bases for V and 11 bases for J, with a gap of 14 bases between the germline ends. Broad study findings and their caveats: Because small numbers of individuals were included in the HLA sub-analyses, any influence of HLA type on TCRB rearrangement was left unresolved. Fewer insertions and more nucleotide deletions at VDJ recombination sites were observed in patients with type 1 diabetes, implying thymic rearrangement abnormalities. The naive, central memory and regulatory TCRB repertoires appeared to resemble one another more closely among patients than among healthy donors. Because cDNA was sequenced instead of genomic DNA, highly expressing activated cells could be over-represented, though the groups showed no difference in activation or CD3 levels. PCR may preferentially amplify shorter templates, but because patient and control samples were amplified and corrected together, any resulting skew would affect both groups equally. Type 1 diabetes patients showed a moderate but significant shortening of TCRB CDR3 length in all four CD4+ subsets.

This clonotype was sampled from a man aged 25-40 years in good health. The V gene is TRBV2 and the J gene is TRBJ2-3, with no reliable assignment of the D segment. The specimen was naive CD4+ T cells from blood. Per the publication, the cell subset or site label means: true naive CD4+ T cells. The CDR3 loop reads CASSSESMGQYF. The bases read TGTGCCAGCAGTTCAGAATCAATGGGGCAGTATTTT.